This TCR beta chain was recovered during a study of T cells expressing NK-cell markers. Study in general: It was sorted CD3+CD56-NKG2C+, CD3+CD56+NKG2C- and CD3+CD56+NKG2C+ T cells that provided the TCR beta repertoires.

CDR3 size: 15 residues. In germline, CDR1 is SGHRS, CDR2 YFSETQ. TCRdb re-called the 5' RACE reads and shows each CDR3 protein once, DNA omitted. Its table records over 350,000 distinct CDR3 sequences. The source material was blood T cells: a sorted CD56 or NKG2C T cell subset, CD4+ or CD8+ T cells, or bulk PBMC T cells (not recorded which). This clonotype was obtained from a woman aged 45-65 years in good health. The V and J genes are TRBV5-1 and TRBJ1-3; TCRdb reports TRBD1, a call that lacks DNA to check it against. The CDR3 sequence: CASSLEGGGGHTIYF. Full variable domain (missing parts from reference TRBV5-1 and TRBJ1-3): KAGVTQTPRYLIKTRGQQVTLSCSPISGHRSVSWYQQTPGQGLQFLFEYFSETQRNKGNFPGRFSGRQFSNSRSEMNVSTLELGDSALYLCASSLEGGGGHTIYFGEGSWLTVV.